Listed below are T cell receptor beta chains from one sample, sequenced in a study of cytomegalovirus exposure and HLA in healthy donors. Sequencing used immunoSEQ multiplex PCR; TCRdb keeps in-frame clones, though not all of them. The table lists 200,000 to 300,000 clones, 90% of them singletons. Sequenced sample: PBMCs. The receptors originated from a woman in her thirties in good health and CMV-seronegative. The CDR3 runs from the conserved cysteine through the conserved F or W. D genes are given only for firm matches. Clone size is stated in some rows and not others, as once, few, many or a class when expanded.

TRBV10-3	TRBD2	-	TRBJ2-2	TGTGCCATCAGGGCGAGCGGGAGAGCAAACACCGGGGAGCTGTTTTTT	CAIRASGRANTGELFF
TRBV19	-	-	TRBJ1-2	TGTGCCAGTAGTTACGGCGACACCTTAGACTATGGCTACACCTTC	CASSYGDTLDYGYTF
TRBV7-8	TRBD2	once	TRBJ2-2	TGTGCCAGCAGCTTAGGCGGGAGCACCGGGGAGCTGTTTTTT	CASSLGGSTGELFF
TRBV5-8	-	-	TRBJ2-7	TGTGCCAGCAGCTTGGATGCAGGACGCTCCTACGAGCAGTACTTC	CASSLDAGRSYEQYF
TRBV4-3	TRBD1	-	TRBJ2-7	TGCGCCAGCAGCCAAGTGCGGACAGGCCCCTACGAGCAGTACTTC	CASSQVRTGPYEQYF
TRBV4-3	TRBD2	-	TRBJ2-3	TGCGCCAGCAGCCAAGGGACTAGCGGCTATACGCAGTATTTT	CASSQGTSGYTQYF
TRBV27	TRBD2	-	TRBJ2-1	TGTGCCAGCAGTTCAGTAGCGGGAGGGCCCGGGTATGAGCAGTTCTTC	CASSSVAGGPGYEQFF
TRBV29-1	-	-	TRBJ2-1	TGCAGCGTTGAGACTAGTGGCAATGAGCAGTTCTTC	CSVETSGNEQFF
TRBV27	TRBD2	-	TRBJ2-1	TGTGCCAGCAGTAGCGGGACTAGCCTATACAATGAGCAGTTCTTC	CASSSGTSLYNEQFF
TRBV10-3	TRBD2	-	TRBJ2-5	TGTGCCATCAGTGCTGGGCTAGCGGGAGTGGAGACCCAGTACTTC	CAISAGLAGVETQYF
TRBV11-3	TRBD1	once	TRBJ1-1	TGTGCCAGCAGCTCAGGGGGGAAAACTGAAGCTTTCTTT	CASSSGGKTEAFF
TRBV25-1	TRBD2	-	TRBJ2-1	TGTGCCAGCAGCCCCCTCGGACTAGACTACAATGAGCAGTTCTTC	CASSPLGLDYNEQFF
TRBV4-3	TRBD2	-	TRBJ2-3	TGCGCCAGCAGCCAAGATGGACTAGCGGGAATGGCGGATACGCAGTATTTT	CASSQDGLAGMADTQYF
TRBV4-3	-	-	TRBJ2-1	TGCGCCAGCAGCCAAGACTCCATGGGGGTTCTTTTGTTCGATGAGCAGTTCTTC	CASSQDSMGVLLFDEQFF
TRBV5-1	TRBD2	once	TRBJ2-5	TGCGCCAGCACGGGACTAGCCGGTGAGACCCAGTACTTC	CASTGLAGETQYF